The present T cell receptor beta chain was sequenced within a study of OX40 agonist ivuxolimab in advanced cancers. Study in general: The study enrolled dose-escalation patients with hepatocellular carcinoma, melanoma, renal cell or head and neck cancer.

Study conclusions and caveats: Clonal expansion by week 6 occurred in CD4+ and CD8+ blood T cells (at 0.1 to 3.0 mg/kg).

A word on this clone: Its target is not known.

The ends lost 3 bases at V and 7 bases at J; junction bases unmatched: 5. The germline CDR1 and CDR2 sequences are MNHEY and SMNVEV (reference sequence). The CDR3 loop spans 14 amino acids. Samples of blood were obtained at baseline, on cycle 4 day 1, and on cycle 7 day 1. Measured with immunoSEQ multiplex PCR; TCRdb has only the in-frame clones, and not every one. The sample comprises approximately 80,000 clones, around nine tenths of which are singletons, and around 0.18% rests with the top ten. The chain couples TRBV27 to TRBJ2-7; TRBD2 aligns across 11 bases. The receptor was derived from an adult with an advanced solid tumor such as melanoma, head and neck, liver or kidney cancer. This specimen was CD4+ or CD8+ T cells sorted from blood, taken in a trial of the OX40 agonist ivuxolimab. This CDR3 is CASSFLAGGSEQYF. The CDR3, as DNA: TGTGCCAGCAGTTTCCTAGCGGGGGGAAGTGAGCAGTACTTC.